Below are 21 T cell receptor beta chains sequenced from a single sample in a study of shared T cell receptors in the human thymus. The assay was immunoSEQ multiplex PCR, and TCRdb's table has in-frame clones only and misses some. The table lists 720,000 or so clones, 80% to 90% of them singletons. The data were also submitted as part of a second study, on human thymus T cells.

The specimen was thymocytes. Receptor source: a girl under three years old with a congenital heart defect.

The V call is TRBV27, the J call TRBJ1-6, with TRBD1 as a possible D gene (6 bases). V was pared by 6 bases and J by 9 bases, with 21 bases between. Per the germline V gene, CDR1 is MNHEY and CDR2 is SMNVEV (reference sequence). The CDR3 spans 16 residues. The DNA for the CDR3 is TGTGCCAGCAGGCCACACCTCAGGGGACGGGCTTCACCCCTCCACTTT. Its protein is CASRPHLRGRASPLHF.

This chain links TRBV4-1 with TRBJ1-6, with D tentatively TRBD1 (5 bases). The germline gives CDR1 MGHRA, CDR2 YSYEKL. Trimming removed 6 bases from V and 7 bases from J, with 22 bases in between. The length of the CDR3 is 17 residues. The CDR3 coding sequence is TGCGCCAGCAGTTTCGGGGAGGGGCGATCGCCCAATTCACCCCTCCACTTT. It translates to CASSFGEGRSPNSPLHF.

The chain is built from TRBV5-4 and TRBJ2-5, with TRBD2 identical over 7 bases. The V and J ends lost 6 bases and 1 base, in that order; junction bases with no gene match: 9. Germline loops: CDR1 SGHNT, CDR2 YYREEE (reference sequence). This CDR3 contains 15 residues. CDR3 bases: TGTGCCAGCACCCTCGCATCTAGCGGCCAAGAGACCCAGTACTTC. Its protein is CASTLASSGQETQYF. Variable domain in full (rest from reference TRBV5-4 and TRBJ2-5): ETGVTQSPTHLIKTRGQQVTLRCSSQSGHNTVSWYQQALGQGPQFIFQYYREEENGRGNFPPRFSGLQFPNYSSELNVNALELDDSALYLCASTLASSGQETQYFGPGTRLLVL.

The chain combines TRBV7-8 with TRBJ1-1; no definite D call. V was trimmed by 2 bases and J by 5 bases, leaving 6 bases between them. CDR1 is SGHVS and CDR2 is FQNEAQ in the germline V gene. The CDR3 runs 12 residues. The CDR3 coding sequence is TGTGCCAGCAGCTTACAGAGGACTGAAGCTTTCTTT. Its translation: CASSLQRTEAFF.

The chain couples TRBV25-1 to TRBJ2-5; 7 bases align to TRBD1. TRBJ2-7 explains the end of the DNA better; the J call may be wrong. Germline V lookup: CDR1 MGHDK, CDR2 SYGVNS. CDR3 length: 16 residues. The CDR3, as DNA: TGTGCCAGCAGTGCTCTCCCGGGACAGCACCTCTACGAGCAGTACTTC. Its protein is CASSALPGQHLYEQYF.

The chain is built from TRBV9 and TRBJ1-1, with 10 bases that match TRBD1. Germline V CDR1 and CDR2: SGDLS, YYNGEE. The V segment lost 3 bases and the J segment 5 bases; nucleotides outside the gene matches: 10. The CDR3 is 16 residues long. This chain's CDR3 is CASSGRIGTGDTEAFF. The CDR3 region has the DNA TGTGCCAGCAGCGGCCGAATAGGGACAGGGGATACTGAAGCTTTCTTT.

The V call is TRBV2, the J call TRBJ2-3; the D gene is possibly TRBD2 (6 bases). CDR1 is SNHLY and CDR2 is FYNNEI in the germline V gene. There are 12 residues in the CDR3. The V and J ends lost 4 bases and 7 bases respectively, with 9 bases between them. In nucleotides, the CDR3 is TGTGCCAGCAGTGCGGGGGAAAATACGCAGTATTTT. Encoded protein: CASSAGENTQYF.

The chain carries TRBV5-6 and TRBJ2-7; weak D call: TRBD2 (6 bases). With 4 bases removed from V and 2 bases from J, the gap between germline ends came to 13 bases. The CDR3 runs 14 residues. Per the germline V gene, CDR1 is SGHDT and CDR2 is YYEEEE. As DNA, the CDR3 is TGTGCCAGCAGCCAGCCCAGGACTACCTACGAGCAGTACTTC. The encoded protein is CASSQPRTTYEQYF.

The chain employs TRBV7-9 and TRBJ2-7; no clear D. This CDR3 is built from 12 residues. Deletions cut 7 bases from V and 5 bases from J, with 12 bases between. CDR1 and CDR2 (germline): SEHNR, FQNEAQ (reference sequence). The CDR3 nucleotides are TGTGCCAGCAAAACGGGTGAGGACGAGCAGTACTTC. Protein: CASKTGEDEQYF.

The chain joins TRBV5-6 to TRBJ2-3; TRBD2 matches at 8 bases. Losses at the gene ends were 4 bases for V and 4 bases for J; bases not matched to a gene: 11. CDR3 length equals 16 residues. In germline, CDR1 is SGHDT, CDR2 YYEEEE. The CDR3 reads CASSQPSGGSPDTQYF. The CDR3 DNA reads as TGTGCCAGCAGCCAACCCAGCGGGGGCTCCCCAGATACGCAGTATTTT. Based on the CDR3 plus reference TRBV5-6 and TRBJ2-3, the full variable domain is DAGVTQSPTHLIKTRGQQVTLRCSPKSGHDTVSWYQQALGQGPQFIFQYYEEEERQRGNFPDRFSGHQFPNYSSELNVNALLLGDSALYLCASSQPSGGSPDTQYFGPGTRLTVL.

The chain uses TRBV28 and TRBJ1-4, with D unclear. Per the germline V gene, CDR1 is MDHEN and CDR2 is SYDVKM. CDR3 size: 17 residues. With 5 bases removed from V and 3 bases from J, the gap between germline ends came to 19 bases. DNA of the CDR3: TGTGCCAGCAGTCCCCTCGCCCCTTGGAGGGCTAATGAAAAACTGTTTTTT. Protein: CASSPLAPWRANEKLFF.

V usage is TRBV30 and J usage is TRBJ2-6, with TRBD1 identical over 8 bases. Germline-derived CDR1 and CDR2 are GTSNPN and SVGIG (reference sequence). The CDR3 length is 15 residues. V trimming: 3 bases; J trimming: 2 bases; junction bases outside the gene matches: 3. The CDR3 DNA follows: TGTGCCTGGAGAGACAGGGGACCTGGGGCCAACGTCCTGACTTTC. Its translation: CAWRDRGPGANVLTF. The complete variable domain, with remaining parts taken from reference TRBV30 and TRBJ2-6, reads SQTIHQWPATLVQPVGSPLSLECTVEGTSNPNLYWYRQAAGRGLQLLFYSVGIGQISSEVPQNLSASRPQDRQFILSSKKLLLSDSGFYLCAWRDRGPGANVLTFGAGSRLTVL.

The rearrangement joins TRBV10-3 to TRBJ1-6; 11 bases line up with TRBD1. Per germline, CDR1 ENHRY and CDR2 SYGVKD. The junction had 17 bases not matched to a gene; V was cut back by 6 bases and J by 10 bases. The CDR3 length is 18 residues. In nucleotides, the CDR3 is TGTGCCATCAGCCGGTCGGGGGACAGGGGGAGCTCATCATCACCCCTCCACTTT. Amino acids: CAISRSGDRGSSSSPLHF.

This chain connects TRBV2 to TRBJ1-5, with D uncertain. CDR3 length: 17 residues. Deletions cut 8 bases from V and 4 bases from J, with 24 bases between. Germline CDR1 is SNHLY and CDR2 is FYNNEI. The CDR3 protein is CASSAPNRQVKNQPQHF. In DNA form, the CDR3 reads TGTGCCAGCTCCGCCCCTAACCGGCAGGTAAAGAATCAGCCCCAGCATTTT.

The chain uses TRBV27 and TRBJ1-2; no clear D gene. Germline lookup yields CDR1 MNHEY and CDR2 SMNVEV (reference sequence). Trimming left V 3 bases short and J 0 bases short, with 11 bases between. CDR3 length: 15 residues. The CDR3 DNA reads TGTGCCAGCAGTTTTAATCGCTATTCTAACTATGGCTACACCTTC. Translation: CASSFNRYSNYGYTF.

The V and J genes are TRBV19 and TRBJ1-1; D ambiguous. The CDR3 extends over 14 amino acids. The V gene lost 1 base and the J gene lost 4 bases, with 10 bases spanning the gap. Germline CDR1 LNHDA, CDR2 SQIVND (reference sequence). The CDR3 region has the DNA TGTGCCAGTAGTATAGTTTCAGGAAGCACTGAAGCTTTCTTT. It codes for CASSIVSGSTEAFF.

This chain joins TRBV10-1 and TRBJ2-4; 9 nucleotides align to TRBD1. V lost 2 bases to trimming and J lost 0 bases; unmatched junction nucleotides: 8. Germline V gives CDR1 WNHNN, CDR2 SYGVQD (reference sequence). This CDR3 has 18 residues. CDR3 nucleotide sequence: TGCGCCAGCAGTGAGCCCGGGACAGGGAACCTAGCCAAAAACATTCAGTACTTC. Translated: CASSEPGTGNLAKNIQYF.

The chain uses TRBV6-5 and TRBJ1-1; unclear D gene. V lost 6 bases, J lost 1 base, and 12 bases lay in between. The CDR3 totals 14 residues. Per germline, CDR1 MNHEY and CDR2 SVGAGI. The CDR3 sequence: CASSLLAPNTEAFF. The CDR3 nucleotides read TGTGCCAGCAGCCTCCTGGCCCCGAACACTGAAGCTTTCTTT.

This chain joins TRBV7-8 and TRBJ1-2; D might be TRBD1 (6 bases). V was clipped by 4 bases and J by 3 bases, with 15 bases between them. Germline V lookup: CDR1 SGHVS, CDR2 FQNEAQ. The CDR3 length is 15 residues. CDR3 sequence: CASSSSDSPYYGYTF. Written as DNA, the CDR3 is TGTGCCAGCAGCTCCTCGGACAGTCCTTACTATGGCTACACCTTC.

The V and J genes are TRBV7-6 and TRBJ2-7; D not certain. Germline CDR1 SGHVS, CDR2 FNYEAQ. Trimming took off 5 bases at V and 2 bases at J, with 19 bases between the two ends. This CDR3 has 16 amino acids. Here the CDR3 reads CASSPGPEPITYEQYF. CDR3 DNA sequence: TGTGCCAGCAGCCCAGGCCCGGAACCGATAACCTACGAGCAGTACTTC.

The chain carries TRBV4-1 and TRBJ2-7; possible D gene TRBD1, 5 bases. Germline V CDR1 and CDR2: MGHRA, YSYEKL. V dropped 2 bases and J dropped 3 bases, with 8 bases sitting between them. CDR3 length: 13 amino acids. The CDR3 region has the DNA TGCGCCAGCAGCCAAACCAGGGACTACGAGCAGTACTTC. It codes for CASSQTRDYEQYF.